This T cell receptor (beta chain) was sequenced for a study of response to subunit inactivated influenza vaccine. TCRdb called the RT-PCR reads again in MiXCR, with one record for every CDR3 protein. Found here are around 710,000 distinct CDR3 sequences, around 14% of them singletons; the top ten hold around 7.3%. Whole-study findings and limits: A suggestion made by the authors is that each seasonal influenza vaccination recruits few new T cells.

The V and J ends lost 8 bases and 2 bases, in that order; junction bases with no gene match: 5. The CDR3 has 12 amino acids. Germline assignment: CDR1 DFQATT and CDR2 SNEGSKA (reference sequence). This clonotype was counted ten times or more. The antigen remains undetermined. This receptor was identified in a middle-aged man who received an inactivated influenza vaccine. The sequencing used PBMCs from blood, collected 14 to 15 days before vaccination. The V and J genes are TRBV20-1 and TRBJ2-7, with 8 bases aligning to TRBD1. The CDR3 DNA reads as TGCAGTACCGGGACAGGCCCCTACGAGCAGTACTTC. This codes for CSTGTGPYEQYF.